Listed below are T cell receptor beta chains from one sample, sequenced in a study of T cell changes during pregnancy in multiple sclerosis. Sequencing used immunoSEQ multiplex PCR; TCRdb keeps in-frame clones, though not all of them. The sample carries about 100,000 clones, roughly 92% recorded once. Sequencing used peripheral blood, obtained after pregnancy. These receptors came from a female donor with multiple sclerosis, enrolled in a pregnancy study. CDR3s include the opening cysteine and the closing phenylalanine or tryptophan. Fields, in order: CDR3 DNA, CDR3 protein, D gene, J gene, clone size, V gene. The D gene is left open where the match is weak. Clone size, where shown, is once, few, many, or a class for clones that have expanded.

DNA: TGTGCCAGCAGCGGAGAGCGGGAGAGCTCCTACAATGAGCAGTTCTTC; CDR3: CASSGERESSYNEQFF; D: TRBD2; J: TRBJ2-1; size: -; V: TRBV9
DNA: TGCGCCAGCAGCTTGGCCGGGCAGCGGGAGACCCAGTACTTC; CDR3: CASSLAGQRETQYF; D: -; J: TRBJ2-5; size: -; V: TRBV5-1
DNA: TGTGCCAGCAGCGGACAAGGCCCAAGGGATGAAAAACTGTTTTTT; CDR3: CASSGQGPRDEKLFF; D: -; J: TRBJ1-4; size: -; V: TRBV5-4
DNA: TGTGCCAGCAGCGTAGGGCAGGTTGGTTACGAGCAGTACTTC; CDR3: CASSVGQVGYEQYF; D: -; J: TRBJ2-7; size: -; V: TRBV9
DNA: TGTGCCAGCAGTGAATGGCAGGGCTTAAGGAATGAGCAGTTCTTC; CDR3: CASSEWQGLRNEQFF; D: -; J: TRBJ2-1; size: -; V: TRBV6-1
DNA: TGCGCCAGCAACCATGTCGGAGGGGGGGACTATGGCTACACCTTC; CDR3: CASNHVGGGDYGYTF; D: -; J: TRBJ1-2; size: -; V: TRBV4-1
DNA: TGTGCCAGCAGCTCCCGGGAGACGATTTCAGCCACTAATGAAAAACTGTTTTTT; CDR3: CASSSRETISATNEKLFF; D: -; J: TRBJ1-4; size: -; V: TRBV7-2
DNA: TGTGCCTGGATGAGCGGGAGGGCCCACGAGCAGTACTTC; CDR3: CAWMSGRAHEQYF; D: TRBD2; J: TRBJ2-7; size: -; V: TRBV30
DNA: TGCGCCAGCAGCCAAGACGGCGGGAGGTACTACGAGCAGTACTTC; CDR3: CASSQDGGRYYEQYF; D: TRBD2; J: TRBJ2-7; size: once; V: TRBV4-1
DNA: TGTGCCAGCAGTTCCCGGGGGAGTGAGACCCAGTACTTC; CDR3: CASSSRGSETQYF; D: -; J: TRBJ2-5; size: -; V: TRBV25-1
DNA: TGCGCCAGCAGTGCTAGCACTGAAGCTTTCTTT; CDR3: CASSASTEAFF; D: -; J: TRBJ1-1; size: -; V: TRBV10-1
DNA: TGTGCCAGCAGTGGGGGGGACAGGGCCCAAGAGACCCAGTACTTC; CDR3: CASSGGDRAQETQYF; D: TRBD1; J: TRBJ2-5; size: -; V: TRBV27
DNA: TGTGCCAGCAGCTTTGGACAGACCCACTCTGGAAACACCATATATTTT; CDR3: CASSFGQTHSGNTIYF; D: -; J: TRBJ1-3; size: -; V: TRBV5-6
DNA: TGCGCCAGCAGCTTGTACCTAGTGGGTGATGAGACCCAGTACTTC; CDR3: CASSLYLVGDETQYF; D: -; J: TRBJ2-5; size: once; V: TRBV5-1
DNA: TGTGCCAGCAGCTTAGTTGAGGTTGAGCAGTTCTTC; CDR3: CASSLVEVEQFF; D: -; J: TRBJ2-1; size: -; V: TRBV7-6
DNA: TGTGCCAGCAGTCGAGCGGGTTTCTACGAGCAGTACTTC; CDR3: CASSRAGFYEQYF; D: -; J: TRBJ2-7; size: -; V: TRBV6-5
DNA: TGTGCCAGCAGGTTGCGGGGAGCTGGAAACACCATATATTTT; CDR3: CASRLRGAGNTIYF; D: -; J: TRBJ1-3; size: -; V: TRBV5-6
DNA: TGTGCCAGCAGCCTAGGACTAGCGGGAGTGAAGACCCAGTACTTC; CDR3: CASSLGLAGVKTQYF; D: TRBD2; J: TRBJ2-5; size: -; V: TRBV7-2
DNA: TGTGCCAGCAGCCCATCGAACAGGGGTAACTATGGCTACACCTTC; CDR3: CASSPSNRGNYGYTF; D: TRBD1; J: TRBJ1-2; size: few; V: TRBV7-9
DNA: TGTGCCAGCAGCCTGGGGACTAGCGCATCCACAGATACGCAGTATTTT; CDR3: CASSLGTSASTDTQYF; D: TRBD2; J: TRBJ2-3; size: -; V: TRBV5-4
DNA: TGTGCCAGCAGCCTCGCCGCTAACTCTGGAAACACCATATATTTT; CDR3: CASSLAANSGNTIYF; D: -; J: TRBJ1-3; size: -; V: TRBV27
DNA: TGTGCCAGCTCACCGACGTCGGGACAGGGCAATCAGCCCCAGCATTTT; CDR3: CASSPTSGQGNQPQHF; D: TRBD1; J: TRBJ1-5; size: once; V: TRBV18
DNA: TGTGCCTGGACCTCCGGTGACTACGAGCAGTACTTC; CDR3: CAWTSGDYEQYF; D: -; J: TRBJ2-7; size: -; V: TRBV30
DNA: TGTGCCAGCAGTCCCTCCCGCGGGTTGGGGGACAGCTCCTACGAGCAGTACTTC; CDR3: CASSPSRGLGDSSYEQYF; D: TRBD1; J: TRBJ2-7; size: -; V: TRBV27
DNA: TGCGCCAGCAGCCAAGATATCGCACAGCCGTATGGCTACACCTTC; CDR3: CASSQDIAQPYGYTF; D: -; J: TRBJ1-2; size: -; V: TRBV4-1
DNA: TGCGCCAGCAGCTTAGGGACAGATTATAATTCACCCCTCCACTTT; CDR3: CASSLGTDYNSPLHF; D: TRBD1; J: TRBJ1-6; size: -; V: TRBV5-1
DNA: TGTGCCAGCGGGGGGCGTGGTAGCGGGGTACATGAGCAGTTCTTC; CDR3: CASGGRGSGVHEQFF; D: TRBD2; J: TRBJ2-1; size: -; V: TRBV2
DNA: TGTGCCTGTCGACCGCGACAGGGTGGTTCTGGCTACACCTTC; CDR3: CACRPRQGGSGYTF; D: TRBD1; J: TRBJ1-2; size: -; V: TRBV28
DNA: TGTGCCAGCAGCTTAGGTACGGGGTACAATGAGCAGTTCTTC; CDR3: CASSLGTGYNEQFF; D: -; J: TRBJ2-1; size: -; V: TRBV7-2